At least ten counts were recorded for the clone carrying this TCR beta chain. What it binds is unknown. These data originate in a study of blood T cells in healthy people across ages. General study results and limits: With naive T cell percentage, TCR beta diversity showed a strong correlation. Diversity was higher, and naive CD4+ cells more numerous, in long-lived donors than in aged donors.

Then a second PCR, running about 6 to 12 cycles, was carried out with a sample-barcoded 5' primer and a J-beta primer mix. One entry per CDR3 protein results from TCRdb running MiXCR on the 5' RACE reads. The sample yields fewer than 900,000 distinct CDR3 sequences, about 40% seen once. The clonotype comes from a woman aged 55-70 years in good health. Sequenced input: blood.

The CDR3 DNA reads as TGTGCCAGCAGCGTAGTAGCGGGCTCCTACAATGAGCAGTTCTTC. Its protein product is CASSVVAGSYNEQFF. This rearrangement joins TRBV9 to TRBJ2-1; 7 bases line up with TRBD2. This CDR3 region has 15 residues. Per germline, CDR1 SGDLS and CDR2 YYNGEE. Unmatched junction bases numbered 0, after V lost 0 bases and J lost 0 bases.